This passage covers 10 T cell receptor beta chains from one sample sequenced in a study of blood T cell repertoires in COVID-19. The method was immunoSEQ multiplex PCR; TCRdb's version includes in-frame clones alone and lacks a portion of them. The repertoire holds roughly 250,000 clones, 70% to 90% seen once, with roughly 0.94% in the top ten. The sequenced sample was peripheral blood. The receptors were gathered from a human donor with COVID-19, enrolled during active disease. The donor label of this sample is uncertain.

The rearrangement links TRBV7-6 to TRBJ2-5, with TRBD1 identical over 8 bases. Trimming removed 5 bases from V and 4 bases from J; junction bases left unmatched: 9. The CDR3 is made up of 15 amino acids. The germline V gene has CDR1 SGHVS and CDR2 FNYEAQ. CDR3 in DNA: TGTGCCAGCAGCGCCCTGACAGGGGTTGGAGAGACCCAGTACTTC. It translates to CASSALTGVGETQYF.

The CDR3 DNA sequence: TGTGCCAGCAGGTCCCCGGGTCGACTCTCTGGAAACACCATATATTTT. Residues: CASRSPGRLSGNTIYF. V usage is TRBV28 and J usage is TRBJ1-3; D unresolved. Germline loops: CDR1 MDHEN, CDR2 SYDVKM. CDR3 size: 16 residues. The V gene lost 6 bases and the J gene lost 0 bases, with 15 bases spanning the gap. The full variable domain, its missing parts supplied by reference TRBV28 and TRBJ1-3, is DVKVTQSSRYLVKRTGEKVFLECVQDMDHENMFWYRQDPGLGLRLIYFSYDVKMKEKGDIPEGYSVSREKKERFSLILESASTNQTSMYLCASRSPGRLSGNTIYFGEGSWLTVV.

This clone was seen more than once but under ten times. CDR3 in amino acids: CASSQEQMNEKLFF. CDR3 coding DNA: TGTGCCAGCAGCCAAGAGCAGATGAATGAAAAACTGTTTTTT. The J gene is TRBJ1-4, the V gene TRBV4-2; unclear D gene. CDR1 LGHNA and CDR2 YNFKEQ come from the germline V gene. The CDR3 length is 14 residues. Trimming cost V 0 bases and J 5 bases, with 7 bases left between them.

This rearrangement joins TRBV3-1 (or the pseudogene TRBV3-2) to TRBJ1-1, with a possible D match to TRBD1 (6 bases). Germline CDR1 reads LGHDT; CDR2 reads YNNKEL (reference sequence). V was pared by 8 bases and J by 6 bases, with 19 bases between. This CDR3 region has 14 residues. CDR3 DNA sequence: TGTGCCAGCGGGTTTCAAACAGGGCTGCCTGAAGCTTTCTTT. Its translation: CASGFQTGLPEAFF.

V usage is TRBV5-1 and J usage is TRBJ2-2; 16 bases match TRBD2. The J segment lost 7 bases and the V segment lost 0 bases, leaving 12 bases of the junction unmatched. This CDR3 is built from 20 residues. Germline CDR1 SGHRS, CDR2 YFSETQ. CDR3 nucleotides: TGCGCCAGCAGCTTGGAGACCCCGGGACTAGCGGGAGGGCCTGGCGGGGAGCTGTTTTTT. Translated, it gives CASSLETPGLAGGPGGELFF.

The chain uses TRBV5-4 and TRBJ2-3; TRBD2 matches 8 bases. Losses at the gene ends were 4 bases for V and 3 bases for J; bases not matched to a gene: 10. CDR3 length: 16 amino acids. Germline assignment: CDR1 SGHNT and CDR2 YYREEE (reference sequence). The CDR3 DNA sequence: TGTGCCAGCAGCGGAACCGGGACTAGGCTAACAGATACGCAGTATTTT. Translation: CASSGTGTRLTDTQYF.

The chain couples TRBV5-1 to TRBJ2-1; 13 nucleotides match TRBD2. The CDR3 extends over 14 amino acids. The germline CDR1 and CDR2 sequences are SGHRS and YFSETQ. V shed 7 bases, J shed 6 bases, and the junction held 4 bases outside the gene matches. The CDR3 loop reads CASGLAGEVNEQFF. The CDR3 nucleotides read TGCGCCAGCGGACTAGCGGGAGAGGTCAATGAGCAGTTCTTC.

The V and J genes are TRBV19 and TRBJ2-5, with TRBD1 matching over 10 bases. Germline trimming cut 1 base from V and 4 bases from J; bases unmatched to any gene: 3. Germline CDR1 reads LNHDA; CDR2 reads SQIVND (reference sequence). CDR3 length equals 15 residues. The chain's CDR3 is CASSIGGQGRETQYF. In DNA form, the CDR3 reads TGTGCCAGTAGTATAGGGGGACAGGGGCGAGAGACCCAGTACTTC.

In this sample, this clone turned up a few times. V gene TRBV28 combines with J gene TRBJ1-2, with D perhaps TRBD1 (6 bases). Germline CDR1 reads MDHEN; CDR2 reads SYDVKM. CDR3 size: 13 residues. V lost 4 bases, J lost 5 bases, and 11 bases lay in between. The CDR3 here is CASSSPDRYGYTF. CDR3 coding DNA: TGTGCCAGCAGTTCCCCGGACAGATATGGCTACACCTTC.

The chain employs TRBV11-2 and TRBJ2-7, with D perhaps matching TRBD1 (6 bases). Germline V gene sequence: CDR1 SGHAT, CDR2 FQNNGV. Trimming cost V 5 bases and J 7 bases, with 15 bases left between them. This CDR3 is built from 13 residues. The CDR3 bases are TGTGCCAGCAGCCCAGAGCTACAGGGTGAGCAGTACTTC. As protein: CASSPELQGEQYF. The variable domain in full, with the rest retrieved from reference TRBV11-2 and TRBJ2-7, is EAGVAQSPRYKIIEKRQSVAFWCNPISGHATLYWYQQILGQGPKLLIQFQNNGVVDDSQLPKDRFSAERLKGVDSTLKIQPAKLEDSAVYLCASSPELQGEQYFGPGTRLTVT.